Listed here are 18 T cell receptor beta chains from one sample, sequenced in a study of CD8+ T cells in alopecia areata. As the sequencing template, cDNA was produced by extracting RNA and reverse transcribing it. The data were produced by immunoSEQ multiplex PCR, yet TCRdb's version contains in-frame clones alone and is incomplete. Of fewer than 250,000 clones listed, roughly 66% were seen once; the top ten hold approximately 1%. Indicated treatment: oral pan-JAK inhibitor, 5-10 mg twice daily. Specimen: CD4+ T cells sorted from blood, collected at week 24, from a patient treated with tofacitinib. These receptors were obtained from a human donor with alopecia areata.

The V and J genes are TRBV29-1 and TRBJ1-2; D ambiguous. Trimming removed 6 bases from V and 8 bases from J, with 10 bases in between. The CDR3 sequence is 10 residues long. In germline, CDR1 is SQVTM, CDR2 ANQGSEA. In nucleotides, the CDR3 is TGCAGCGTATTGACTGGGGGCTACACCTTC. It encodes CSVLTGGYTF.

The chain couples TRBV7-2 to TRBJ1-5; D gene ambiguous. Germline CDR1 reads SGHTA; CDR2 reads FQGNSA. The CDR3 has 13 amino acids. The germline V and J ends were trimmed by 1 base and 7 bases, with 8 bases remaining between them. The CDR3 here is CASSLELGQPQHF. The CDR3 DNA follows: TGTGCCAGCAGCTTAGAACTTGGGCAGCCCCAGCATTTT.

The chain employs TRBV5-1 and TRBJ2-7; 7 bases line up with TRBD1. From germline, CDR1 is SGHRS and CDR2 YFSETQ. This CDR3 is built from 15 residues. Trimming removed 4 bases from V and 2 bases from J; junction bases left unmatched: 9. Written as DNA, the CDR3 is TGCGCCAGCAGCCTCTCCGGGACAGCTACCTACGAGCAGTACTTC. It translates to CASSLSGTATYEQYF.

This clone was seen once. The chain combines TRBV11-1 with TRBJ1-1, with 8 positions matching TRBD1. The CDR3 runs to 17 residues. Germline-derived CDR1 and CDR2 are SGHAT and FQDESV (reference sequence). Germline trimming cut 5 bases from V and 4 bases from J; bases unmatched to any gene: 15. DNA for the CDR3: TGTGCCAGCAGCCCCCGGGACAGGCAAGGGAAGGGCACTGAAGCTTTCTTT. It encodes CASSPRDRQGKGTEAFF.

This clone has only one observation. The CDR3: CASSAIGHPGEAFF. Written as DNA, the CDR3 is TGTGCCAGCAGCGCAATAGGACACCCTGGGGAAGCTTTCTTT. V gene TRBV9 combines with J gene TRBJ1-1; tentative D call: TRBD1 (5 bases). The CDR3 contains 14 residues. Deletions cut 3 bases from V and 8 bases from J, with 17 bases between. Germline-derived CDR1 and CDR2 are SGDLS and YYNGEE.

The chain carries TRBV5-1 and TRBJ2-7; maybe TRBD1 (6 bases). The CDR3 sequence is 13 residues long. V was shortened by 3 bases and J by 2 bases, with 9 bases between the two germline ends. Germline V gene lookup returns CDR1 SGHRS and CDR2 YFSETQ. In DNA form, the CDR3 reads TGCGCCAGCAGCTGGGACACACCCTACGAGCAGTACTTC. Amino acids: CASSWDTPYEQYF.

The chain couples TRBV30 to TRBJ1-4; 8 bases line up with TRBD1. The CDR3 extends over 14 amino acids. Germline V CDR1 and CDR2: GTSNPN, SVGIG (reference sequence). The V gene end was trimmed by 3 bases and the J gene end by 6 bases; junction bases not matched to a gene: 6. This CDR3 reads CAWSLDRADEKLFF. In DNA form, the CDR3 reads TGTGCCTGGAGCTTGGACAGGGCTGATGAAAAACTGTTTTTT.

The chain is built from TRBV29-1 and TRBJ2-2; maybe TRBD2 (6 bases). This CDR3 has 13 residues. Germline V gives CDR1 SQVTM, CDR2 ANQGSEA. Trimming cost V 4 bases and J 4 bases, with 10 bases left between them. The CDR3 coding sequence is TGCAGCGTTGTCGGGGGTGGCACCGGGGAGCTGTTTTTT. Protein: CSVVGGGTGELFF.

The chain recombines TRBV9 with TRBJ2-3; the match to TRBD2 covers 9 bases. Germline CDR1 reads SGDLS; CDR2 reads YYNGEE. This CDR3 has 20 residues. J lost 0 bases, V lost 0 bases, and 14 bases had no gene match. As DNA, the CDR3 is TGTGCCAGCAGCGTAGTGGCCTCAGCGGGGGGCCTGACGAGCACAGATACGCAGTATTTT. Protein: CASSVVASAGGLTSTDTQYF. Together with reference TRBV9 and TRBJ2-3, the CDR3 gives the full variable domain: DSGVTQTPKHLITATGQRVTLRCSPRSGDLSVYWYQQSLDQGLQFLIQYYNGEERAKGNILERFSAQQFPDLHSELNLSSLELGDSALYFCASSVVASAGGLTSTDTQYFGPGTRLTVL.

The chain couples TRBV2 to TRBJ1-2; maybe TRBD1 (5 bases). This CDR3 is 13 amino acids long. V gave up 5 bases and J gave up 5 bases, with 12 bases separating them. Germline-derived CDR1 and CDR2 are SNHLY and FYNNEI. CDR3 coding DNA: TGTGCCAGCAGTAACGGGGAGGGGTATGGCTACACCTTC. Its protein product is CASSNGEGYGYTF.

V is TRBV30 and J is TRBJ2-2, with 11 positions matching TRBD2. The CDR3 sequence is 15 residues long. The trim removed 2 bases at V and 4 bases at J, leaving 3 bases unmatched. Germline V gene data show CDR1 as GTSNPN and CDR2 as SVGIG (reference sequence). The chain's CDR3 is CAWSFGLAGTGELFF. The CDR3 DNA is TGTGCCTGGAGTTTTGGACTAGCGGGCACCGGGGAGCTGTTTTTT.

The table lists this clone with a few counts. The chain joins TRBV29-1 to TRBJ2-6; 8 bases are a match to TRBD1. Unmatched junction bases numbered 7, after V lost 0 bases and J lost 0 bases. In germline, CDR1 is SQVTM, CDR2 ANQGSEA. This CDR3 spans 18 amino acids. The CDR3 DNA follows: TGCAGCGTTGAAGATCGGACAGGGCCCGGCTCTGGGGCCAACGTCCTGACTTTC. Encoded protein: CSVEDRTGPGSGANVLTF. Full variable domain (missing parts from reference TRBV29-1 and TRBJ2-6): SAVISQKPSRDICQRGTSLTIQCQVDSQVTMMFWYRQQPGQSLTLIATANQGSEATYESGFVIDKFPISRPNLTFSTLTVSNMSPEDSSIYLCSVEDRTGPGSGANVLTFGAGSRLTVL.

This chain uses TRBV9 with TRBJ1-2, with 7 positions matching TRBD1. CDR3 length: 14 amino acids. The junction had 5 bases not matched to a gene; V was cut back by 3 bases and J by 3 bases. Per the germline V gene, CDR1 is SGDLS and CDR2 is YYNGEE. The CDR3 region has the DNA TGTGCCAGCAGCGACCGGGACAGAGACTATGGCTACACCTTC. Its protein is CASSDRDRDYGYTF.

The chain carries TRBV4-1 and TRBJ1-2, with D unresolved. V gave up 4 bases and J gave up 2 bases, with 8 bases separating them. This CDR3 spans 13 amino acids. Germline CDR1 MGHRA, CDR2 YSYEKL. CDR3 region: CASSPGRNYGYTF. CDR3 bases: TGCGCCAGCAGCCCTGGACGGAACTATGGCTACACCTTC.

The V gene is TRBV5-6, the J gene TRBJ1-1, with D uncertain. Looked up from germline, CDR1 is SGHDT and CDR2 is YYEEEE. V was cut by 1 base and J by 0 bases, with 10 bases left in between. CDR3 length: 15 amino acids. The CDR3 DNA reads TGTGCCAGCAGCTTGTCTTGGCTGCTGAACACTGAAGCTTTCTTT. It encodes CASSLSWLLNTEAFF.

The V call is TRBV15, the J call TRBJ2-5, with D unclear. The CDR3 is made up of 16 amino acids. CDR1 and CDR2 (germline): LNHNV, YYDKDF (reference sequence). V was clipped by 0 bases and J by 5 bases, with 16 bases between them. As DNA, the CDR3 is TGTGCCACCAGCAGAGATTACACCTTTAGCTCGGAGACCCAGTACTTC. Its translation: CATSRDYTFSSETQYF. The full variable domain, with the rest looked up from reference TRBV15 and TRBJ2-5, is DAMVIQNPRYQVTQFGKPVTLSCSQTLNHNVMYWYQQKSSQAPKLLFHYYDKDFNNEADTPDNFQSRRPNTSFCFLDIRSPGLGDTAMYLCATSRDYTFSSETQYFGPGTRLLVL.

The chain has TRBV29-1 and TRBJ2-2; 9 bases agree with TRBD2. The length of the CDR3 is 17 residues. V gave up 0 bases and J gave up 2 bases; unmatched junction bases: 7. Germline V gene data show CDR1 as SQVTM and CDR2 as ANQGSEA. This CDR3 reads CSVEEVSGGVNTGELFF. The CDR3 nucleotides read TGCAGCGTTGAAGAGGTTAGCGGGGGAGTCAACACCGGGGAGCTGTTTTTT.

This clone was counted a single time. V gene TRBV30 combines with J gene TRBJ1-2; D is unresolved. The CDR3 is 12 residues long. CDR1 is GTSNPN, CDR2 SVGIG, per germline (reference sequence). V lost 5 bases to trimming and J lost 1 base, with 8 bases between them. CDR3 region: CAWLGFNYGYTF. CDR3 DNA: TGTGCCTGGTTGGGGTTTAACTATGGCTACACCTTC.